A single sample gave rise to the 15 T cell receptor beta chains below, sequenced in a study of T cell repertoires in cytomegalovirus infection (dated by TCRdb to between 2018 and 2021). Sequencing relied on an Illumina HiSeq 1500. TCRdb reworked the public reads: Q25 trimming with fastp, MiXCR clone assembly, productive beta chains retained. For every CDR3 protein sequence, its rows merge into one entry that carries the most common genes and DNA. The sample data list more than 250,000 distinct CDR3 sequences, and roughly an eighth of these were observed just once. The ten largest account for around 8.7% of the sample. The sequenced sample consisted of PBMCs. These receptors originate from a human donor in good health (CMV status not recorded). Some clones in this sample may be carry-over from other donors' samples.

About this clonotype: Germline is not matched at one junction end, which may reflect a read error. J is TRBJ1-2 and V is TRBV7-4, with 7 bases identical to TRBD1. The CDR3 length is 13 residues. Germline CDR1 SGHVT, CDR2 SQSDAQ. The CDR3 region has the DNA TGTGCCAGCAGCCCAGGGACAGCCTTTGGCAACACCTTC. This encodes CASSPGTAFGNTF.

This clonotype was seen repeatedly, ten times or more. This chain uses TRBV7-3 with TRBJ2-1, with TRBD2 matching over 12 bases. Germline V gives CDR1 SGHTA, CDR2 FQGTGA. J was trimmed by 9 bases and V by 5 bases; bases with no gene match: 8. The CDR3 extends over 15 amino acids. The chain's CDR3 is CASSPGLAGTSEQFF. As DNA, the CDR3 is TGTGCCAGCAGCCCTGGACTAGCGGGAACGAGTGAGCAGTTCTTC.

This clonotype has at least ten counts. V gene TRBV29-1 combines with J gene TRBJ2-3; TRBD1 is a possible D gene (5 bases). V shed 3 bases and J shed 3 bases, with 13 bases lying between them. The CDR3 is 14 residues long. Germline V gives CDR1 SQVTM, CDR2 ANQGSEA. This CDR3 is CSVDLTAGTDTQYF. CDR3 coding DNA: TGCAGCGTTGACCTCACGGCAGGGACAGATACGCAGTATTTT.

The table lists this clonotype with many counts. The V gene is TRBV7-2, the J gene TRBJ2-2; 7 nucleotides line up with TRBD1. J was trimmed by 2 bases and V by 3 bases; bases with no gene match: 12. The CDR3 has 18 residues. Germline V gives CDR1 SGHTA, CDR2 FQGNSA. The CDR3 is CASSFDRVPSANTGELFF. Here the CDR3 DNA reads TGTGCCAGCAGCTTTGACAGGGTCCCCTCCGCAAACACCGGGGAGCTGTTTTTT.

The V and J genes are TRBV5-1 and TRBJ1-1; D unresolved. The V end was cut by 0 bases, the J end by 6 bases, with 9 bases between. CDR1 and CDR2 (germline): SGHRS, YFSETQ. The CDR3 has 13 amino acids. The CDR3 loop is CASSLGGQPEAFF. In nucleotides, the CDR3 is TGCGCCAGCAGCTTGGGAGGGCAGCCTGAAGCTTTCTTT.

This clonotype was counted between two and nine times. This chain connects TRBV6-2 or TRBV6-3 to TRBJ2-5, with D unclear. Germline-derived CDR1 and CDR2 are MNHEY and SVGEGT. CDR3 size: 14 residues. Trimming took 2 bases from V and 1 from J, leaving 8 bases between them. This CDR3 reads CASSYTRIQETQYF. CDR3 DNA: TGTGCCAGCAGTTACACCCGGATCCAAGAGACCCAGTACTTC.

This clonotype was seen many times. The chain joins TRBV28 to TRBJ1-6; 8 positions match TRBD1. Per germline, CDR1 MDHEN and CDR2 SYDVKM. The CDR3 runs 13 residues. V trimming: 5 bases; J trimming: 8 bases; junction bases outside the gene matches: 2. CDR3 sequence (DNA): TGTGCCAGCAGTGGGGACAGGCATTCACCCCTCCACTTT. Protein product: CASSGDRHSPLHF.

V is TRBV27 and J is TRBJ2-2; 7 bases match TRBD2. The CDR3 runs 12 residues. Germline values: CDR1 MNHEY, CDR2 SMNVEV (reference sequence). V lost 10 bases to trimming and J lost 12 bases; unmatched junction nucleotides: 11. CDR3: CANSWGGVKLFF. CDR3 sequence (DNA): TGTGCCAACAGCTGGGGGGGGGTGAAGCTGTTTTTT.

This chain connects TRBV3-1 to TRBJ2-1; possibly TRBD2 for D (6 bases). Germline loops: CDR1 LGHDT, CDR2 YNNKEL (reference sequence). This CDR3 contains 13 residues. V gave up 6 bases and J gave up 10 bases, with 16 bases separating them. For the CDR3, the DNA is TGTGCCAGCAGACTCGGAGGGGTTGCGGAGCAGTTCTTC. This gives the protein CASRLGGVAEQFF.

In this sample, this clonotype turned up a few times. The chain combines TRBV28 with TRBJ1-1; 8 bases fit TRBD1. With V trimmed by 6 bases and J by 11 bases, 17 bases remained unmatched. This CDR3 comprises 15 residues. In germline, CDR1 is MDHEN, CDR2 SYDVKM. The CDR3 region is CASRRRQGTGLSAFF. CDR3 bases: TGTGCCAGCAGAAGACGACAGGGGACCGGTTTAAGTGCTTTCTTT.

In its sample, this clonotype was seen a few times. V gene TRBV29-1 combines with J gene TRBJ1-1; no reliable D call. Trimming shortened V by 4 bases and J by 2 bases, and 17 bases separated the two germline ends. CDR3 length: 15 residues. Germline V CDR1 and CDR2: SQVTM, ANQGSEA. CDR3 nucleotides: TGCAGCGTTGTGCCTGGCCAGTCAGGAAACACTGAAGCTTTCTTT. Protein product: CSVVPGQSGNTEAFF. The full variable domain, completed using reference TRBV29-1 and TRBJ1-1, is SAVISQKPSRDICQRGTSLTIQCQVDSQVTMMFWYRQQPGQSLTLIATANQGSEATYESGFVIDKFPISRPNLTFSTLTVSNMSPEDSSIYLCSVVPGQSGNTEAFFGQGTRLTVV.

The chain joins TRBV20-1 to TRBJ1-2; TRBD1 aligns across 9 bases. After removal of 3 bases from V and 7 bases from J, the junction contained 9 bases not matched to a gene. There are 14 residues in the CDR3. Looked up from germline, CDR1 is DFQATT and CDR2 is SNEGSKA (reference sequence). The CDR3 spells CSASGDRVSSGYTF. CDR3 bases: TGCAGTGCTAGCGGGGACAGGGTTAGTAGTGGCTACACCTTC.

CDR3 nucleotides: TGTGCCAGCAGTTATGGGACAGGGACCCATGCTGAAGCTTTCTTT. This codes for CASSYGTGTHAEAFF. The chain is built from TRBV6-2 or TRBV6-3 and TRBJ1-1; 9 nucleotides match TRBD1. The J segment lost 6 bases and the V segment lost 3 bases, leaving 8 bases of the junction unmatched. In germline, CDR1 is MNHEY, CDR2 SVGEGT. The CDR3 is 15 amino acids.

A few counts support this clonotype. V and J are TRBV6-2 or TRBV6-3 and TRBJ1-1; D not resolved. CDR1 MNHEY and CDR2 SVGEGT come from the germline V gene. The V end lost 5 bases, the J end lost 5 bases, and 15 bases lay between the germline ends. The CDR3 consists of 14 residues. DNA for the CDR3: TGTGCCAGCAGTCCCTCCGGACGGCGGACTGAAGCTTTCTTT. The encoded protein is CASSPSGRRTEAFF.

The V gene is TRBV5-6, the J gene TRBJ2-5; 7 positions match TRBD2. Trimming cost V 3 bases and J 7 bases; bases outside gene matches: 21. There are 18 residues in the CDR3. Germline CDR1 is SGHDT and CDR2 is YYEEEE. CDR3 amino acids: CASSSLAQAGPSFGTQYF. The CDR3 DNA follows: TGTGCCAGCAGCTCCCTGGCCCAAGCGGGGCCATCCTTTGGGACCCAGTACTTC.